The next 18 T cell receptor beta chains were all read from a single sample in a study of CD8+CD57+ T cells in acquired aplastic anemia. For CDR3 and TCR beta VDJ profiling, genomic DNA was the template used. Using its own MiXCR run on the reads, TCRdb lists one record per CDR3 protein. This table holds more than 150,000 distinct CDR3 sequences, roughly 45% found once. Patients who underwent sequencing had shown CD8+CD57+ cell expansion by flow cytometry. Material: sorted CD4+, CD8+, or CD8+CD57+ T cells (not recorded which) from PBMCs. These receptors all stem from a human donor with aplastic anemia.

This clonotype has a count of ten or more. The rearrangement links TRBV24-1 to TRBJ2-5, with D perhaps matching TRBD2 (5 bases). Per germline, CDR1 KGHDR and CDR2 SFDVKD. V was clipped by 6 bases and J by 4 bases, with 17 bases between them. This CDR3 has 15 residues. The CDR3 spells CATSPEPGRGETQYF. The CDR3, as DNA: TGTGCCACCAGTCCTGAGCCGGGCCGGGGAGAGACCCAGTACTTC.

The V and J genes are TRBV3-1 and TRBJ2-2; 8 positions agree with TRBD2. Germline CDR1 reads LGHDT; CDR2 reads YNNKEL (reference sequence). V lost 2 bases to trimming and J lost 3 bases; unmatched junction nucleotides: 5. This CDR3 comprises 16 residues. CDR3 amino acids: CASSQPSGGDTGELFF. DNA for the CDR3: TGTGCCAGCAGCCAACCGAGCGGGGGAGACACCGGGGAGCTGTTTTTT.

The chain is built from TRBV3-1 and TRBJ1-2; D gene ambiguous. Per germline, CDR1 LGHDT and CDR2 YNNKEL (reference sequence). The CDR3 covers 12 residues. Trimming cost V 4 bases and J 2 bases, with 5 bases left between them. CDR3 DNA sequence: TGTGCCAGCAGCCGGGCCAACTATGGCTACACCTTC. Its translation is CASSRANYGYTF.

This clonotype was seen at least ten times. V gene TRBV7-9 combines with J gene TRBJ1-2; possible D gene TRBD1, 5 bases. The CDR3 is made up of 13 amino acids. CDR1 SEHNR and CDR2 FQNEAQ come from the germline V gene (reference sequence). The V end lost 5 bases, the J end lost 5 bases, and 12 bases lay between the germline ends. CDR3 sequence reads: CASSLARAYGYTF. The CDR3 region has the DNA TGTGCCAGCAGCCTGGCCAGGGCTTATGGCTACACCTTC.

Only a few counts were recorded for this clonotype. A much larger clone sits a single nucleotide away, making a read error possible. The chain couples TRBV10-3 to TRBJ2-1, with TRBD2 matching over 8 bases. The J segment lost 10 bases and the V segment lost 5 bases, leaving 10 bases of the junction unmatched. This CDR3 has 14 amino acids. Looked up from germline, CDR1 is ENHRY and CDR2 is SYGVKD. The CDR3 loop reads CAISWTSSLSEQFF. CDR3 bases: TGTGCCATCAGTTGGACTAGCTCCCTCTCAGAGCAGTTCTTC.

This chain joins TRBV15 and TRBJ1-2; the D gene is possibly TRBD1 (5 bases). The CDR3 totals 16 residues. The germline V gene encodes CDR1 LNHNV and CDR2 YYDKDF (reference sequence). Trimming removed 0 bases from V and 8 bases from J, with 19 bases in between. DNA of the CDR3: TGTGCCACCAGCAGAGAAAACTCGGACACCTATGCGGGCTACACCTTC. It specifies CATSRENSDTYAGYTF.

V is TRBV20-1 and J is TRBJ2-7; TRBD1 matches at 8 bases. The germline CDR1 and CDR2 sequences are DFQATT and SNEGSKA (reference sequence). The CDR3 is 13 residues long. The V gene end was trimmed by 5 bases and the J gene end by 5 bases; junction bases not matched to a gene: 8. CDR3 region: CSASRTGQDEQYF. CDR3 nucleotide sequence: TGCAGTGCTTCCCGGACAGGGCAAGACGAGCAGTACTTC.

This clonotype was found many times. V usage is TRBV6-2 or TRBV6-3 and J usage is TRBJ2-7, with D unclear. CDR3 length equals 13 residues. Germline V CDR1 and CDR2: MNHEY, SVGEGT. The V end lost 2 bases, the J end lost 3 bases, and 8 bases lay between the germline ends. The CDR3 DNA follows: TGTGCCAGCAGTTACAACGGGTACTACGAGCAGTACGTC. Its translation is CASSYNGYYEQYV.

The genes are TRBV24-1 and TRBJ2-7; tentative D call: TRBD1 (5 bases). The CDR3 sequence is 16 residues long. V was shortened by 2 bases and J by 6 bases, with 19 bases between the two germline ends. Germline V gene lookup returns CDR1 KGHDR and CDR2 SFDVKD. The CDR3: CATSDSNPQGLGEQYV. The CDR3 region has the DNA TGTGCCACCAGTGATTCGAACCCCCAGGGTCTTGGCGAGCAGTACGTC.

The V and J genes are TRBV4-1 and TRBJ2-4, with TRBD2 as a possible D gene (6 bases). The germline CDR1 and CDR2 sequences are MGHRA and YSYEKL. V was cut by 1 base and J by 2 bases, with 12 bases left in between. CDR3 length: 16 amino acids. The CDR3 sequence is CASSQVWGVTKNIQYF. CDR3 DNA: TGCGCCAGCAGCCAAGTATGGGGGGTGACCAAAAACATTCAGTACTTC.

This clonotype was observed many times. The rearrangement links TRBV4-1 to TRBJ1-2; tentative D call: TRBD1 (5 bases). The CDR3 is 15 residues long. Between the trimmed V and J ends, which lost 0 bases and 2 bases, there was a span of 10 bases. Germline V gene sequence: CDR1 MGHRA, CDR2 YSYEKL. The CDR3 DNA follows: TGCGCCAGCAGCCAAGATCAGGGTATAAACTATGGCTACACCTTC. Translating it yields CASSQDQGINYGYTF.

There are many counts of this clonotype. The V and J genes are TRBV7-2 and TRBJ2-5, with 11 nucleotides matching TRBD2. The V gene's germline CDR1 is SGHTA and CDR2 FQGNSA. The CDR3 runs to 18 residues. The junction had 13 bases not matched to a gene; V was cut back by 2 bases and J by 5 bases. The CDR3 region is CASSLYGTSGSRRETQYF. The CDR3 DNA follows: TGTGCCAGCAGCTTATACGGGACTAGCGGCTCACGGAGGGAGACCCAGTACTTC.

The CDR3 DNA is TGTGCCAGCAGCTCCGGGACTAGCGGGAGGGTGAATGAGCAGTTCTTC. This encodes CASSSGTSGRVNEQFF. The chain is built from TRBV11-1 and TRBJ2-1, with 16 bases identical to TRBD2. The CDR3 loop spans 16 amino acids. After removal of 4 bases from V and 7 bases from J, the junction contained 4 bases not matched to a gene. Germline CDR1 reads SGHAT; CDR2 reads FQDESV (reference sequence).

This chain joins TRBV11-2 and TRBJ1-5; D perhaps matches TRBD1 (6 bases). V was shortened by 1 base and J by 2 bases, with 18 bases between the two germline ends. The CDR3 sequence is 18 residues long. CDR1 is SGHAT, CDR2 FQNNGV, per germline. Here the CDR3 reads CASSLGARGGERNQPQHF. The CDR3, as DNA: TGTGCCAGCAGCTTAGGAGCCCGAGGGGGGGAGCGCAATCAGCCCCAGCATTTT.

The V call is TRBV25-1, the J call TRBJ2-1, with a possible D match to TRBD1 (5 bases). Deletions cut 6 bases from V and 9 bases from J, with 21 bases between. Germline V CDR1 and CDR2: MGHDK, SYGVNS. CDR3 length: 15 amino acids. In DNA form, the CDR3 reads TGTGCCAGCAGCAAAGACAGATTCCGACCGGGTGAGCAGTTCTTC. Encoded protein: CASSKDRFRPGEQFF.

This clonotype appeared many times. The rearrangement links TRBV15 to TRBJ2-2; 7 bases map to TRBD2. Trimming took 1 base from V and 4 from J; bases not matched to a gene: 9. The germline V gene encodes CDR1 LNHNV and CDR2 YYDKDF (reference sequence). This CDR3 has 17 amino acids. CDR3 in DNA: TGTGCCACCAGCAGAGGGGGGGGGGTGGGAATCACCGGGGAGCTGTTTTTT. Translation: CATSRGGGVGITGELFF.

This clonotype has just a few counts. CDR3 sequence (DNA): TGTGCCAGCAGCCCCCAGGGGCTTGGAAACACCATATATTTT. This encodes CASSPQGLGNTIYF. The chain uses TRBV7-2 and TRBJ1-3, with a weak D call TRBD1 (6 bases). From germline, CDR1 is SGHTA and CDR2 FQGNSA. The CDR3 covers 14 residues. V dropped 5 bases and J dropped 3 bases, with 11 bases sitting between them.

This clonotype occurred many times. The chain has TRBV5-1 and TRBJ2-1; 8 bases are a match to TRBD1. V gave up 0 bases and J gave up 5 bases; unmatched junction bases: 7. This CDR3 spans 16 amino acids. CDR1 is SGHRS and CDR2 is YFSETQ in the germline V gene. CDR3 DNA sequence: TGCGCCAGCAGCTTGGCGCAGGGGGCTATAAACAATGAGCAGTTCTTC. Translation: CASSLAQGAINNEQFF.